A selection of T cell receptor beta chains follows, all from one sample in a study of T cell responses to AZD1222 COVID-19 vaccine. Assay used: immunoSEQ multiplex PCR; TCRdb lists only in-frame clones, some missing. The sample carries roughly 150,000 clones, more than 90% recorded once. The specimen comprised peripheral blood, sampled 28 days after the second AZD1222 dose. All receptors come from an adult who received the AZD1222 COVID-19 vaccine. Each CDR3 is given with its conserved first and last residue. A D gene is named only where the DNA matches it firmly. Clone size is not always given. Where it is, it says once, few, many or a class for expanded clones.

V gene	clone size	D gene	J gene	CDR3 DNA	CDR3 protein
TRBV5-6	-	TRBD1	TRBJ2-2	TGTGCCAGCAGCTTGATAGGGGGCAACACCGGGGAGCTGTTTTTT	CASSLIGGNTGELFF
TRBV18	-	-	TRBJ1-2	TGTGCCAGCTCACCAATGGAGGGGGATGGCTATGGCTACACCTTC	CASSPMEGDGYGYTF
TRBV4-2	-	-	TRBJ2-5	TGTGCCAGCAGCCAAGATCGCATTGGCGGTCACCAAGAGACCCAGTACTTC	CASSQDRIGGHQETQYF
TRBV5-6	-	TRBD1	TRBJ2-5	TGTGCCAGCAGGACAGGGTCCCAAGAGACCCAGTACTTC	CASRTGSQETQYF
TRBV3-1/TRBV3-2	-	-	TRBJ2-2	TGTGCCAGCAGCCAGGGAGGGGAGCTGTTTTTT	CASSQGGELFF
TRBV6-1	-	-	TRBJ1-2	TGTGCCAGCAGTTATCTCCAGGGATCGGAAGGCTACACCTTC	CASSYLQGSEGYTF
TRBV12-3/TRBV12-4	-	-	TRBJ2-7	TGTGCCAGCAGTTTAGGTTACGAGCAGTACTTC	CASSLGYEQYF
TRBV11-1	-	-	TRBJ1-1	TGTGCCAGCAGCTTTCAGGAGGTCGCTGAAGCTTTCTTT	CASSFQEVAEAFF
TRBV5-1	-	-	TRBJ1-4	TGCGCCAGCAGCCCCGGGGACGGATCGCGAGAAAAACTGTTTTTT	CASSPGDGSREKLFF
TRBV15	-	-	TRBJ1-6	TGTGCCACCAGCAGAACCTACGGGACAATGGGGTCACCCCTCCACTTT	CATSRTYGTMGSPLHF
TRBV5-1	-	TRBD1	TRBJ1-2	TGCGCCAGCAGCCTAGGGACAGGGGCTAACTATGGCTACACCTTC	CASSLGTGANYGYTF
TRBV5-1	few	-	TRBJ2-5	TGCGCCAGCAGCTCTGGACTCCTCGGAGAGACCCAGTACTTC	CASSSGLLGETQYF
TRBV24-1	-	-	TRBJ2-3	TGTGCCACCAGTGATTCCCCCCCGGGAAGATCCACAGATACGCAGTATTTT	CATSDSPPGRSTDTQYF
TRBV6-1	-	-	TRBJ2-6	TGTGCCAGCAGTGTGCCCATCAGGCCCGGAGGTCCCTCTGGGGCCAACGTCCTGACTTTC	CASSVPIRPGGPSGANVLTF
TRBV27	few	TRBD1	TRBJ1-5	TGTGCCAGCAGAGGACAGGGGATGGGACAGCCCCAGCATTTT	CASRGQGMGQPQHF
TRBV4-2	-	TRBD1	TRBJ1-2	TGTGCCAGCAGCCAAACCCCAGGACAGGGTGGTTATGGCTACACCTTC	CASSQTPGQGGYGYTF
TRBV3-1/TRBV3-2	few	TRBD1	TRBJ2-7	TGTGCCCCTTCCGGGACAGGGGGCTGTCGTACCTCCTACGAGCAGTACTTC	CAPSGTGGCRTSYEQYF
TRBV28	-	-	TRBJ2-2	TGTGCCAGCAGGGCTCTTGCGTACACCGGGGAGCTGTTTTTT	CASRALAYTGELFF
TRBV11-2	-	-	TRBJ1-4	TGTGCCAGCAGCCCCGCTTTGGGCAGGGCACGGGGGGAACTGTTTTTT	CASSPALGRARGELFF
TRBV7-2	few	-	TRBJ1-1	TGTGCCAGCAGCCCCGACCGACTAGTAGGGAACACTGAAGCTTTCTTT	CASSPDRLVGNTEAFF
TRBV18	once	TRBD2	TRBJ2-1	TGTGCCAGCTCACCAACCGGACTAGCGGGGGGGCGCTATGAGCAGTTCTTC	CASSPTGLAGGRYEQFF
TRBV14	-	-	TRBJ2-7	TGTGCCAGCAGCTCGGACTACACCTCCTACGAGCAGTACTTC	CASSSDYTSYEQYF
TRBV7-2	-	TRBD2	TRBJ2-1	TGTGCCAGCAGTCCCACGGGATGGACTAGCGGCTACAATGAGCAGTTCTTC	CASSPTGWTSGYNEQFF
TRBV3-1/TRBV3-2	-	-	TRBJ1-1	TGTGCCAGCAGCCGCAGGAACACTGAAGCTTTCTTT	CASSRRNTEAFF
TRBV9	-	-	TRBJ1-1	TGTGCCAGCAGCCACCCCCTGACCGCTTTCTTT	CASSHPLTAFF
TRBV5-1	-	TRBD2	TRBJ2-3	TGCGCCAGCAGCTTGGAATCGCGGGGGGGCTGGACAGATACGCAGTATTTT	CASSLESRGGWTDTQYF
TRBV5-4	-	TRBD2	TRBJ2-5	TGTGCCAGCAGCTCGGGACTAGCGGGGGTTGAGACCCAGTACTTC	CASSSGLAGVETQYF
TRBV5-1	-	-	TRBJ1-2	TGCGCCAGCAGTAGTGGTGTGGCCTATGGCTACACCTTC	CASSSGVAYGYTF
TRBV14	-	-	TRBJ1-6	TGTGCCAGCAGCCGTCAGGGGTACTCACCCCTCCACTTT	CASSRQGYSPLHF
TRBV3-1/TRBV3-2	-	TRBD1	TRBJ1-2	TGTGCCAGCAGCCAAGATTATCTAACCGGGACAGGGCACTATGGCTACACCTTC	CASSQDYLTGTGHYGYTF
TRBV30	-	-	TRBJ2-1	TGTGCCTGGAGCTTTGTAAGGGGTCAGAGGGGCGGTGAGCAGTTCTTC	CAWSFVRGQRGGEQFF
TRBV9	-	-	TRBJ2-2	TGTGCCAGCAGCCACACTAAAGTGACGAGTACCGGGGAGCTGTTTTTT	CASSHTKVTSTGELFF
TRBV21-1	-	-	TRBJ1-1	TGTGCCAGCAGCAAAAAATACCGGGACCGATTATACACTGAAGCTTTCTTT	CASSKKYRDRLYTEAFF
TRBV25-1	-	-	TRBJ1-4	TGTGCCAGCAGTGAATATGGACTTTCGAATGAAAAACTGTTTTTT	CASSEYGLSNEKLFF
TRBV10-2	-	-	TRBJ2-7	TGCGCCAGCAGTGAGGACTCCCCCTACGAGCAGTACTTC	CASSEDSPYEQYF
TRBV19	-	-	TRBJ1-4	TGTGCCAGTAGTATGATCCGGCCAGAAAAACTGTTTTTT	CASSMIRPEKLFF
TRBV30	-	-	TRBJ1-5	TGTGCCTGGAGTGGCGGGGGGGCTCAGCCCCAGCATTTT	CAWSGGGAQPQHF
TRBV14	-	-	TRBJ1-4	TGTGCCAGCAGCCACACAGGGACGGAAAAACTGTTTTTT	CASSHTGTEKLFF
TRBV12-3/TRBV12-4	-	-	TRBJ1-1	TGTGCCAGCAGTCGACGGATGAACACTGAAGCTTTCTTT	CASSRRMNTEAFF
TRBV6-1	-	-	TRBJ1-5	TGTGCCAGCAGGGAATCCGGGACATGGTATAGCAATCAGCCCCAGCATTTT	CASRESGTWYSNQPQHF
TRBV28	-	-	TRBJ1-2	TGTGCCAGCGTTACAGCTAACTATGGCTACACCTTC	CASVTANYGYTF